What follows describes a single T cell receptor (beta chain). This CDR3 is built from 13 residues. V shed 6 bases, J shed 7 bases, and the junction held 6 bases outside the gene matches. Per germline, CDR1 MNHEY and CDR2 SVGAGI. TCRdb's table, derived via immunoSEQ multiplex PCR, lists solely in-frame clones and lacks some. The sample shows some 250,000 clones, 70% to 90% of them seen only once. These data are taken from a study of blood T cell repertoires in COVID-19. V usage is TRBV6-5 and J usage is TRBJ1-2, with 9 bases that match TRBD1. This TCR was sampled from a woman aged 50 to 60 who had recovered from COVID-19. Sequences were obtained from PBMCs or T cells enriched from blood (not recorded which). The CDR3: CASRSDRGSGYTF. Written as DNA, the CDR3 is TGTGCCAGCAGATCGGACAGGGGTAGTGGCTACACCTTC.